Below, 8 T cell receptor beta chains from the same sample are listed, as sequenced in a study of blood T cell repertoires in COVID-19. The table came from immunoSEQ multiplex PCR; TCRdb's copy has only in-frame clones and leaves some out. There are just over 650,000 clones in the sample; over 80% occur only once, and over 0.2% lies in the top ten. Sequencing was done on a sample of peripheral blood. The receptors originated from a young woman with acute or convalescent COVID-19.

The chain uses TRBV11-2 and TRBJ1-1; 9 bases align to TRBD1. The CDR3 length is 14 residues. J gave up 3 bases and V 5 bases, and 4 bases lay outside the gene matches. The germline V gene has CDR1 SGHAT and CDR2 FQNNGV. CDR3 protein: CASSPWDRDTEAFF. CDR3 coding DNA: TGTGCCAGCAGCCCGTGGGACAGGGACACTGAAGCTTTCTTT.

The genes are TRBV2 and TRBJ1-4, with 9 bases fitting TRBD1. This CDR3 comprises 15 residues. Per germline, CDR1 SNHLY and CDR2 FYNNEI. V trimming: 6 bases; J trimming: 3 bases; junction bases outside the gene matches: 5. CDR3 sequence: CASRDRGPPNEKLFF. CDR3 coding DNA: TGTGCCAGCAGGGACAGGGGTCCCCCTAATGAAAAACTGTTTTTT. Based on the CDR3 plus reference TRBV2 and TRBJ1-4, the full variable domain is EPEVTQTPSHQVTQMGQEVILRCVPISNHLYFYWYRQILGQKVEFLVSFYNNEISEKSEIFDDQFSVERPDGSNFTLKIRSTKLEDSAMYFCASRDRGPPNEKLFFGSGTQLSVL.

The chain carries TRBV7-9 and TRBJ2-5; 10 nucleotides match TRBD2. Germline V gene lookup returns CDR1 SEHNR and CDR2 FQNEAQ (reference sequence). V dropped 5 bases and J dropped 5; count of bases not matched to a gene: 8. The CDR3 is 15 amino acids. CDR3 residues: CASSPTAGGRETQYF. In DNA, the CDR3 is TGTGCCAGCAGCCCTACAGCGGGGGGGCGGGAGACCCAGTACTTC.

This chain uses TRBV30 with TRBJ2-2; 8 nucleotides line up with TRBD2. Trimming removed 2 bases from V and 6 bases from J; junction bases left unmatched: 5. The V gene's germline CDR1 is GTSNPN and CDR2 SVGIG (reference sequence). There are 14 residues in the CDR3. In DNA form, the CDR3 reads TGTGCCTGGAGTCTACTAGCGGACGCCGGGGAGCTGTTTTTT. Translated, it gives CAWSLLADAGELFF.

The chain couples TRBV6-2 or TRBV6-3 to TRBJ1-2; tentatively, D is TRBD1 (5 bases). The germline CDR1 and CDR2 sequences are MNHEY and SVGEGT. V dropped 4 bases and J dropped 6 bases, with 15 bases sitting between them. CDR3 length equals 14 residues. CDR3 in DNA: TGTGCCAGCAGTTCCTTCGACAGAAGACATGGCTACACCTTC. It yields the protein CASSSFDRRHGYTF.

The chain employs TRBV19 and TRBJ1-2; 8 nucleotides line up with TRBD1. V dropped 10 bases and J dropped 7; count of bases not matched to a gene: 11. Germline CDR1 LNHDA, CDR2 SQIVND (reference sequence). CDR3 size: 13 residues. Here the CDR3 DNA reads TGTGCCACTTACGGGACAGGAAAGACTGGCTACACCTTC. Translated, it gives CATYGTGKTGYTF.

V gene TRBV5-1 combines with J gene TRBJ2-5, with 15 nucleotides matching TRBD2. V lost 8 bases to trimming and J lost 4 bases; unmatched junction nucleotides: 3. The CDR3 totals 14 residues. Germline-derived CDR1 and CDR2 are SGHRS and YFSETQ. The CDR3 region is CASGTSGGPETQYF. CDR3 coding DNA: TGCGCCAGTGGGACTAGCGGGGGGCCAGAGACCCAGTACTTC.

This chain links TRBV7-2 with TRBJ1-2; D is perhaps TRBD1 (5 bases). With 0 bases removed from V and 4 bases from J, the gap between germline ends came to 12 bases. Germline V gene sequence: CDR1 SGHTA, CDR2 FQGNSA. This CDR3 has 15 residues. The CDR3 region has the DNA TGTGCCAGCAGCTTAGCTCCAGGGCTAAGCTATGGCTACACCTTC. This codes for CASSLAPGLSYGYTF.